Below are 16 T cell receptor beta chains sequenced from a single sample in a study of shared clonotypes between healthy human individuals. Here immunoSEQ multiplex PCR was the method, and the copy in TCRdb shows in-frame clones only, minus some. The data contain under 2,500,000 clones, around 95% of them singletons. The sequenced sample consisted of naive CD4+ T cells sorted from blood. Subset of the sample: CD45RA+ positively selected. These receptors were taken from a man between 18 and 29 years old in good health.

Details on this clone: The sample contains more than one DNA sequence encoding this CDR3. V and J are TRBV6-1 and TRBJ1-6, with unresolved D. The CDR3 covers 15 residues. Germline V gene data show CDR1 as MNHNS and CDR2 as SASEGT. Between the trimmed V and J ends, which lost 3 bases and 0 bases, there was a span of 6 bases. The CDR3 region is CASSEESSYNSPLHF. The CDR3 DNA sequence: TGTGCCAGCAGTGAGGAGAGCTCCTATAATTCACCCCTCCACTTT.

This chain links TRBV4-1 with TRBJ2-7; 9 bases match TRBD1. The CDR3 length is 18 residues. The germline CDR1 and CDR2 sequences are MGHRA and YSYEKL. After removal of 1 base from V and 4 bases from J, the junction contained 14 bases not matched to a gene. CDR3 sequence (DNA): TGCGCCAGCAGCCAAGGCGATTACAGGACAGGGGTAACATACGAGCAGTACTTC. It encodes CASSQGDYRTGVTYEQYF.

The chain uses TRBV7-2 and TRBJ1-3; TRBD1 aligns across 9 bases. V lost 5 bases, J lost 4 bases, and 6 bases stayed unmatched. The CDR3 runs 15 residues. Germline V gene sequence: CDR1 SGHTA, CDR2 FQGNSA. DNA of the CDR3: TGTGCCAGCAGCCTTAGCGGGACAGGGGGAAACACCATATATTTT. Translating it yields CASSLSGTGGNTIYF. Filled out from reference TRBV7-2 and TRBJ1-3, the complete variable domain reads GAGVSQSPSNKVTEKGKDVELRCDPISGHTALYWYRQSLGQGLEFLIYFQGNSAPDKSGLPSDRFSAERTGGSVSTLTIQRTQQEDSAVYLCASSLSGTGGNTIYFGEGSWLTVV.

The chain recombines TRBV30 with TRBJ1-1; 7 positions agree with TRBD1. This CDR3 comprises 11 residues. CDR1 is GTSNPN, CDR2 SVGIG, per germline (reference sequence). The J segment lost 8 bases and the V segment lost 4 bases, leaving 4 bases of the junction unmatched. The CDR3 reads CAWTLGGEAFF. CDR3 DNA sequence: TGTGCCTGGACGTTAGGGGGCGAAGCTTTCTTT.

Comments on this clone: Other nucleotide sequences from this sample produce the same CDR3. J is TRBJ1-1 and V is TRBV19; unclear D gene. Trimming took off 5 bases at V and 0 bases at J, with 7 bases between the two ends. The germline CDR1 and CDR2 sequences are LNHDA and SQIVND (reference sequence). The CDR3 is made up of 13 amino acids. The CDR3 DNA follows: TGTGCCAGTAGTTCTCGCATGAACACTGAAGCTTTCTTT. It translates to CASSSRMNTEAFF.

This chain joins TRBV30 and TRBJ2-7, with D maybe TRBD1 (6 bases). Germline-derived CDR1 and CDR2 are GTSNPN and SVGIG (reference sequence). This CDR3 has 13 residues. V lost 3 bases to trimming and J lost 9 bases, with 18 bases between them. CDR3: CAWSEKGGMAQYF. CDR3 nucleotide sequence: TGTGCCTGGAGCGAAAAAGGGGGTATGGCGCAGTACTTC.

The V and J genes are TRBV19 and TRBJ1-4, with 7 bases identical to TRBD1. After removal of 4 bases from V and 5 bases from J, the junction contained 4 bases not matched to a gene. The CDR3 totals 14 residues. Germline assignment: CDR1 LNHDA and CDR2 SQIVND (reference sequence). The CDR3 DNA follows: TGTGCCAGTAGTAAGGGACAGCACAATGAAAAACTGTTTTTT. Its protein is CASSKGQHNEKLFF.

The sample holds a few counts of this clone. This chain links TRBV10-3 with TRBJ2-2; 9 nucleotides agree with TRBD1. Trimming at V came to 6 bases and at J to 3 bases, leaving 5 bases not matched to a gene. CDR1 and CDR2 from the germline V gene are ENHRY and SYGVKD. This CDR3 has 15 amino acids. This CDR3 reads CAISQTGGDTGELFF. The CDR3 DNA sequence: TGTGCCATCAGCCAAACAGGGGGCGACACCGGGGAGCTGTTTTTT.

This chain joins TRBV5-4 and TRBJ1-1; tentative D call: TRBD1 (5 bases). Trimming left V 4 bases short and J 5 bases short, with 18 bases between. Per the germline V gene, CDR1 is SGHNT and CDR2 is YYREEE (reference sequence). This CDR3 has 15 residues. The CDR3 nucleotides are TGTGCCAGCAGCCCTGGGGGGGTAAAGTGGACTGAAGCTTTCTTT. Translated: CASSPGGVKWTEAFF.

The chain recombines TRBV5-8 with TRBJ2-2, with 8 bases lining up with TRBD1. The CDR3 contains 16 residues. V lost 4 bases, J lost 0 bases, and 5 bases stayed unmatched. CDR1 SGHTS and CDR2 YDEGEE come from the germline V gene. CDR3 loop: CASSLPGQANTGELFF. CDR3 nucleotide sequence: TGTGCCAGCAGCCTACCGGGACAGGCGAACACCGGGGAGCTGTTTTTT.

The chain recombines TRBV30 with TRBJ2-3; D unclear. Germline V lookup: CDR1 GTSNPN, CDR2 SVGIG (reference sequence). Trimming left V 0 bases short and J 2 bases short, with 6 bases between. The CDR3 totals 13 residues. DNA for the CDR3: TGTGCCTGGAGTGTGGCCAACACAGATACGCAGTATTTT. Amino acid sequence: CAWSVANTDTQYF.

This chain joins TRBV30 and TRBJ1-2; D is possibly TRBD1 (5 bases). This CDR3 is 13 amino acids long. V lost 0 bases and J 6 bases, leaving 11 bases between the germline ends. From germline, CDR1 is GTSNPN and CDR2 SVGIG (reference sequence). The DNA of the CDR3 is TGTGCCTGGAGTGTCCTGGAGGGGAATGGCTACACCTTC. Residues: CAWSVLEGNGYTF.

The rearrangement uses TRBV6-1 and TRBJ1-6; 10 bases align to TRBD1. From germline, CDR1 is MNHNS and CDR2 SASEGT. J lost 9 bases, V lost 7 bases, and 9 bases had no gene match. The CDR3 length is 15 residues. CDR3 residues: CASNLETGGPSPLHF. CDR3 nucleotide sequence: TGTGCCAGCAACTTGGAGACAGGGGGCCCTTCACCCCTCCACTTT.

This sequence joins TRBV5-1 and TRBJ2-7; 8 nucleotides line up with TRBD1. V lost 3 bases to trimming and J lost 6 bases; unmatched junction nucleotides: 5. Per the germline V gene, CDR1 is SGHRS and CDR2 is YFSETQ. The CDR3 runs 13 residues. The CDR3 coding sequence is TGCGCCAGCAGCTCATTTACAGGGGGCGAGCAGTACTTC. This codes for CASSSFTGGEQYF.

The chain recombines TRBV5-4 with TRBJ2-6; 12 positions agree with TRBD1. This CDR3 spans 17 amino acids. Germline trimming cut 5 bases from V and 4 bases from J; bases unmatched to any gene: 7. The V gene's germline CDR1 is SGHNT and CDR2 YYREEE (reference sequence). The CDR3 coding sequence is TGTGCCAGCAGTGCGGGACAGGGGGCTTCCGGGGCCAACGTCCTGACTTTC. It specifies CASSAGQGASGANVLTF.

The chain combines TRBV5-1 with TRBJ2-4, with D possibly being TRBD2 (5 bases). Germline loops: CDR1 SGHRS, CDR2 YFSETQ. Trimming cost V 2 bases and J 6 bases, with 15 bases left between them. This CDR3 has 15 amino acids. In DNA, the CDR3 is TGCGCCAGCAGCTTAGGGCCCGCGGCGGGAAACATTCAGTACTTC. It specifies CASSLGPAAGNIQYF.